This TCR beta chain emerged from a study of T cells after yellow fever vaccination. There are a few counts of this clonotype. The antigen is not known. TCRdb ran MiXCR on the 5' RACE reads and lists one entry per CDR3 protein. The repertoire holds about 300,000 distinct CDR3 sequences, about 4% seen once, with approximately 24% in the top ten. This CDR3 comprises 15 residues. V lost 6 bases, J lost 2 bases, and 10 bases stayed unmatched. Per germline, CDR1 DFQATT and CDR2 SNEGSKA (reference sequence). Study results and caveats: The study re-detected most primary-vaccination clones after the booster (nearly 97% CD4, approximately 88% CD8). Contaminants from the bulk population, in the form of abundant clonotypes, could be found in FACS-sorted repertoires.

The receptor was derived from a man aged 18 to 30 who received the YFV17D yellow fever vaccine. The sample was PBMCs, taken 5 days after the yellow fever booster vaccination. The V gene is TRBV20-1, the J gene TRBJ1-2, with TRBD1 identical over 9 bases. CDR3 in amino acids: CSAMGQGIWNYGYTF. The CDR3 region has the DNA TGCAGTGCCATGGGACAGGGAATTTGGAACTATGGCTACACCTTC.